This T cell receptor (beta chain) was identified during a study of T cells in localized non-small cell lung cancer. Study outcomes and limitations: In uninvolved adjacent lung, T cell clonality reached its highest value, exceeding tumor. A denser population of T cells in blood accompanied longer overall survival.

Data came from immunoSEQ multiplex PCR; TCRdb stores just in-frame clones and leaves some out. The table shows 45,000 to 65,000 clones, with 70% to 90% occurring only once. Trimming shortened V by 3 bases and J by 1 base, and 16 bases separated the two germline ends. The CDR3 runs 17 residues. Germline-derived CDR1 and CDR2 are SEHNR and FQNEAQ (reference sequence). Points on this clone: Its antigen is not identified.

The sample consisted of peripheral blood, taken before any cancer treatment. The chain combines TRBV7-9 with TRBJ2-1, with D perhaps matching TRBD2 (6 bases). The source is a man aged 40 to 75 with stage I squamous cell lung carcinoma. CDR3 amino acids: CASSFQEGSGSYNEQFF. CDR3 in DNA: TGTGCCAGCAGCTTCCAAGAAGGGAGCGGGTCCTACAATGAGCAGTTCTTC.